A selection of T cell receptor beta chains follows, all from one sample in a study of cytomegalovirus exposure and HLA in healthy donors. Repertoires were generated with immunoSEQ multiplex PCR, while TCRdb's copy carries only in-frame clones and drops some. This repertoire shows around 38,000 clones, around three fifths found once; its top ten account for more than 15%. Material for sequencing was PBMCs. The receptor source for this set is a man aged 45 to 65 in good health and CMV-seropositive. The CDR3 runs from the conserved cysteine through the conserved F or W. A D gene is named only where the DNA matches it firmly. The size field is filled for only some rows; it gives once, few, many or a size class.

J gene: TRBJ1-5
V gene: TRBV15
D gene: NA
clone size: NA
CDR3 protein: CATSRSGVVGNQPQHF
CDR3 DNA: TGTGCCACCAGCAGAAGTGGAGTAGTCGGCAATCAGCCCCAGCATTTT

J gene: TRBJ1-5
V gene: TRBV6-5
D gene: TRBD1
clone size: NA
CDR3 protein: CASSYGQGRNQPQHF
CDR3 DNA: TGTGCCAGCAGTTACGGACAGGGGCGCAATCAGCCCCAGCATTTT

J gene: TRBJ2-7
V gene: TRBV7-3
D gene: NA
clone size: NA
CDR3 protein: CASSPNGGSSYEQYF
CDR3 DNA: TGTGCCAGCAGCCCCAACGGTGGGAGCTCCTACGAGCAGTACTTC

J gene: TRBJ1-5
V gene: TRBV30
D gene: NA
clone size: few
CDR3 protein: CAWSGGNSNQPQHF
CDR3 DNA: TGTGCCTGGAGTGGCGGGAATAGCAATCAGCCCCAGCATTTT

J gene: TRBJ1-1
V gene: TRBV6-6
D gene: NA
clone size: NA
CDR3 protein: CASSVQENTEAFF
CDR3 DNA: TGTGCCAGCAGTGTTCAGGAGAACACTGAAGCTTTCTTT

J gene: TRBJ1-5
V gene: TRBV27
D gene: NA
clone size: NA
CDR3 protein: CASSFSGMQPQHF
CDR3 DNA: TGTGCCAGCAGTTTTTCGGGAATGCAACCCCAGCATTTT

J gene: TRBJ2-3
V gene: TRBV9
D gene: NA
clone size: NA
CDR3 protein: CASRSESTDTQYF
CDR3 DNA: TGTGCCAGCCGGTCCGAGTCCACAGATACGCAGTATTTT

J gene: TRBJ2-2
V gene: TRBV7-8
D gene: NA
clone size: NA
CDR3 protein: CATGTRGVGELFF
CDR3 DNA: TGTGCCACTGGGACCAGGGGTGTCGGGGAGCTGTTTTTT

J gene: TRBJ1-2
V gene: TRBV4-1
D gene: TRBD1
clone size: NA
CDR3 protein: CASSPDRVGYTF
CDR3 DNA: TGCGCCAGCAGCCCAGACAGGGTCGGCTACACCTTC

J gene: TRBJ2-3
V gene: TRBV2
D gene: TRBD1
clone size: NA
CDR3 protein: CASNDRGKGTQYF
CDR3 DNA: TGTGCCAGCAATGACAGGGGGAAAGGAACGCAGTATTTT

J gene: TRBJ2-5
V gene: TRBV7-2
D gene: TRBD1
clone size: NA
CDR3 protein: CASSRDRLQETQYF
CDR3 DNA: TGTGCCAGCAGCCGGGACAGGTTACAAGAGACCCAGTACTTC

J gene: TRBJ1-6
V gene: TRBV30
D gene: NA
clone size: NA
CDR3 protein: CAWTPVGELNSPLHF
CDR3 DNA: TGTGCCTGGACCCCCGTGGGCGAGCTTAATTCACCCCTCCACTTT

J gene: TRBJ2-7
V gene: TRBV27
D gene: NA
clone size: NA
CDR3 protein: CASSLVGGNEQYF
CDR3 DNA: TGTGCCAGCAGTTTAGTGGGGGGAAACGAGCAGTACTTC

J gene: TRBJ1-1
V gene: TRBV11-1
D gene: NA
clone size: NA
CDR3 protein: CASSLEQGHTEAFF
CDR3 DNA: TGTGCCAGCAGCTTAGAACAGGGACACACTGAAGCTTTCTTT

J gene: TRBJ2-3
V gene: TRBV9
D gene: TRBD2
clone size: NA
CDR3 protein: CASSALAGVTDTQYF
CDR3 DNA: TGTGCCAGCAGCGCCCTAGCGGGGGTGACAGATACGCAGTATTTT

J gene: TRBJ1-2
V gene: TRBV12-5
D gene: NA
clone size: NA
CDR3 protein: CASGLVPNLYGYTF
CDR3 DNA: TGTGCTAGTGGTTTGGTACCTAATCTTTATGGCTACACCTTC

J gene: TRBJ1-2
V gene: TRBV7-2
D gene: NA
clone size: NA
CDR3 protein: CASSLGQAALGYGYTF
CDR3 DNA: TGTGCCAGCAGCTTAGGACAGGCGGCATTAGGCTATGGCTACACCTTC

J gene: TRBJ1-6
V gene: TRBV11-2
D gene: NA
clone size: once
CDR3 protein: CASSLLDYSPLHF
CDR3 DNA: TGTGCCAGCAGCTTATTGGACTATTCACCCCTCCACTTT

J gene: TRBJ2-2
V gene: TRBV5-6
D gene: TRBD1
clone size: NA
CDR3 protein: CASTPDRGRVTGELFF
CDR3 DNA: TGTGCCAGCACCCCCGACAGGGGGCGCGTCACCGGGGAGCTGTTTTTT

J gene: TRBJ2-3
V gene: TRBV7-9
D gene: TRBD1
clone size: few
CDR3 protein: CASSSGQGAEEDTQYF
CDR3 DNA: TGTGCCAGCAGCTCTGGACAGGGGGCAGAAGAAGATACGCAGTATTTT

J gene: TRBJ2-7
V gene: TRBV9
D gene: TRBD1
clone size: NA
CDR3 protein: CASSPGQGTYEQYF
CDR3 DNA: TGTGCCAGCAGCCCGGGACAGGGGACCTACGAGCAGTACTTC

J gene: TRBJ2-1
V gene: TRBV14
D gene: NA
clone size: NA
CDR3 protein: CASSQSLELQFF
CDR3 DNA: TGTGCCAGCAGCCAGAGCCTAGAACTACAGTTCTTC

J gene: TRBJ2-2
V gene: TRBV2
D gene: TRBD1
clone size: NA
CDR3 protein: CASSDRGTGELFF
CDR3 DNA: TGTGCCAGCAGTGACAGGGGGACCGGGGAGCTGTTTTTT

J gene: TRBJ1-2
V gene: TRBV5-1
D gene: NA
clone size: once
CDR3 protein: CASSPSGIDGYTF
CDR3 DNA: TGCGCCAGCAGCCCTTCAGGGATAGATGGCTACACCTTC

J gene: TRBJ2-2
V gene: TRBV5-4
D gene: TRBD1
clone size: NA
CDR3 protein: CASSLAPPGQGAGELFF
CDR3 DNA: TGTGCCAGCAGCTTGGCCCCGCCGGGACAGGGGGCAGGGGAGCTGTTTTTT

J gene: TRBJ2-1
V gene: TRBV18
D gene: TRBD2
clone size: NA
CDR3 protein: CASSPTTIGGGYNEQFF
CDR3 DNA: TGTGCCAGCTCACCAACAACTATCGGGGGGGGCTACAATGAGCAGTTCTTC

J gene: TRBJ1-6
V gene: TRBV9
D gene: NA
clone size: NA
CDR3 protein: CASSGQANSPLHF
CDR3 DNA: TGTGCCAGCAGCGGACAGGCTAATTCACCCCTCCACTTT

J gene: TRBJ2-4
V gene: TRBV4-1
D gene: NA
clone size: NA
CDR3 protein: CASSQPLSIQYF
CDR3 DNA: TGCGCCAGCAGCCAGCCCCTAAGCATTCAGTACTTC

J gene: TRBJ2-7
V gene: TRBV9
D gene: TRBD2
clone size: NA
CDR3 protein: CASARGGGYEQYF
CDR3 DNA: TGTGCCAGCGCCCGGGGCGGGGGTTACGAGCAGTACTTC

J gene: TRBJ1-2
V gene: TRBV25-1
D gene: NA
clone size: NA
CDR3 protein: CASSEFDRFYGYTF
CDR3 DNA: TGTGCCAGCAGTGAATTTGACAGGTTCTATGGCTACACCTTC

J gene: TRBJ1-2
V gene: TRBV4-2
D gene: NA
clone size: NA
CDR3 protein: CASSLHRTESEYGYTF
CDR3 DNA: TGTGCCAGCAGCCTTCACCGGACAGAGAGTGAATATGGCTACACCTTC

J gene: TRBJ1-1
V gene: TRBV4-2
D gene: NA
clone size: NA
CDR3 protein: CASSQDRRLGTEAFF
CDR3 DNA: TGTGCCAGCAGCCAAGATCGCCGGCTAGGCACTGAAGCTTTCTTT

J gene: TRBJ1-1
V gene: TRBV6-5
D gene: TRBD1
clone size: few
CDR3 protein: CASSSLGTANTEAFF
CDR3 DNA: TGTGCCAGCAGTTCCTTAGGGACAGCGAACACTGAAGCTTTCTTT

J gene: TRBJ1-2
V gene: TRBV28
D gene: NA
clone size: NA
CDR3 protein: CACGTSNYGYTF
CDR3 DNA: TGTGCCTGCGGGACCTCTAACTATGGCTACACCTTC

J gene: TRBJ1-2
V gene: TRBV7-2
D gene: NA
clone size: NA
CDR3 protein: CASSLVGGGNYGYTF
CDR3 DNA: TGTGCCAGCAGCTTAGTCGGTGGGGGCAACTATGGCTACACCTTC

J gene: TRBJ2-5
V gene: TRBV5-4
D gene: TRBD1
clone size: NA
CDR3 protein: CASSRAGGKETQYF
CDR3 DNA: TGTGCCAGCAGCCGCGCAGGGGGCAAAGAGACCCAGTACTTC

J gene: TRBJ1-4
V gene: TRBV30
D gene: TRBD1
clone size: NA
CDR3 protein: CAWSGQGMKLFF
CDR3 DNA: TGTGCCTGGAGTGGACAGGGTATGAAACTGTTTTTT

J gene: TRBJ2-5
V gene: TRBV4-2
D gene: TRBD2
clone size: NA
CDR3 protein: CASSQSGGEQETQYF
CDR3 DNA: TGTGCCAGCAGCCAAAGCGGGGGGGAGCAAGAGACCCAGTACTTC

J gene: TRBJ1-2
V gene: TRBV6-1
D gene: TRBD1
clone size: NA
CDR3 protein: CASSDLAGGADGYTF
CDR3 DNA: TGTGCCAGCAGTGACTTGGCAGGGGGCGCGGATGGCTACACCTTC

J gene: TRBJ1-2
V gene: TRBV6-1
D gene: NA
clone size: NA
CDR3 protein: CASSHSNYGYTF
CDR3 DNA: TGTGCCAGCAGCCACAGTAACTATGGCTACACCTTC

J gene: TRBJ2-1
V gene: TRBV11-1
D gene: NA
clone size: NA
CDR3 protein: CASSSRNEQFF
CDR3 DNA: TGTGCCAGCAGCTCGAGGAATGAGCAGTTCTTC

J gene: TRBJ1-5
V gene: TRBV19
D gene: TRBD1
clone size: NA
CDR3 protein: CASWDRGINQPQHF
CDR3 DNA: TGTGCCAGTTGGGACAGGGGGATCAATCAGCCCCAGCATTTT

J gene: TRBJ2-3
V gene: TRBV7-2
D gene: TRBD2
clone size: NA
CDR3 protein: CASSSLAGGPGDTQYF
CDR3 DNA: TGTGCCAGCAGCTCCTTAGCGGGGGGGCCGGGGGATACGCAGTATTTT

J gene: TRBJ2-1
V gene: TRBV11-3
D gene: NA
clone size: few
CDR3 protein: CASSLRGARFF
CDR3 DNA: TGTGCCAGCAGCCTCCGGGGGGCCCGGTTCTTC

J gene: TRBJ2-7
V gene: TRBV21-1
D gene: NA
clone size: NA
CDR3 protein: CASSKMQGAREQYF
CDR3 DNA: TGTGCCAGCAGCAAAATGCAGGGGGCAAGGGAGCAGTACTTC

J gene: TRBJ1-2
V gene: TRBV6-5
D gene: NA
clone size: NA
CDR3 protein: CASTQSRDSGYTF
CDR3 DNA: TGTGCCAGCACTCAATCCAGGGACTCTGGCTACACCTTC